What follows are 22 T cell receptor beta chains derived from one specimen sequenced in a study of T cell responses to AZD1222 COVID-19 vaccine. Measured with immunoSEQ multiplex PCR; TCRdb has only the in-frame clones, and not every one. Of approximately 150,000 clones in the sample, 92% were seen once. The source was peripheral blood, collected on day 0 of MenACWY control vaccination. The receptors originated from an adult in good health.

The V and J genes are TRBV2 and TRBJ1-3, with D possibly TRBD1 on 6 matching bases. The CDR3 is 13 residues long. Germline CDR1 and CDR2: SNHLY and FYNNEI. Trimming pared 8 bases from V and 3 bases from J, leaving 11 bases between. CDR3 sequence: CASHRADGNTIYF. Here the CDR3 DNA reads TGTGCCAGCCACAGGGCGGATGGAAACACCATATATTTT.

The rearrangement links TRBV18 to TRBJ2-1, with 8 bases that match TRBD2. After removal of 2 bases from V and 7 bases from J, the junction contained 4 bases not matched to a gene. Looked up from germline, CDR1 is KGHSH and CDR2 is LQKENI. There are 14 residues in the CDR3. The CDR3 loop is CASSPGGGSNEQFF. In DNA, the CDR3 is TGTGCCAGCTCACCAGGCGGGGGGAGTAATGAGCAGTTCTTC.

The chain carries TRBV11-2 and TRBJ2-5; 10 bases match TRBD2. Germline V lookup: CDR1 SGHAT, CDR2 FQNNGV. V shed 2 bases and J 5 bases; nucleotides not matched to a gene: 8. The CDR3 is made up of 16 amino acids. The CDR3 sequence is CASSLSVGAGGETQYF. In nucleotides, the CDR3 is TGTGCCAGCAGCTTATCGGTCGGAGCGGGAGGGGAGACCCAGTACTTC.

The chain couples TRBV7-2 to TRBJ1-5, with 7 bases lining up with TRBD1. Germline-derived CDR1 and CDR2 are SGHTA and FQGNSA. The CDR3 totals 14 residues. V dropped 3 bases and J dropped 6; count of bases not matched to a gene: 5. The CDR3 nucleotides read TGTGCCAGCAGCTTGGGGGACAGAACTCAGCCCCAGCATTTT. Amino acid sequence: CASSLGDRTQPQHF.

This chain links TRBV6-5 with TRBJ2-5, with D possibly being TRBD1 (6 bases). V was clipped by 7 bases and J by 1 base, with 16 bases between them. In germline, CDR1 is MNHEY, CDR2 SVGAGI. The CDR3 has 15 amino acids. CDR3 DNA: TGTGCCAGCACTACTCCCAGGGGTTCCCAAGAGACCCAGTACTTC. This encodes CASTTPRGSQETQYF.

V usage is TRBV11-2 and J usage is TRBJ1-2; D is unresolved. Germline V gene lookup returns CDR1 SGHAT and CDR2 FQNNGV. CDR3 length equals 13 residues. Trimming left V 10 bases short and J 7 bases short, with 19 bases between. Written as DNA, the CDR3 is TGTGCCACTCCAGGAGGAGCGGAGGGTGGCTACACCTTC. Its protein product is CATPGGAEGGYTF.

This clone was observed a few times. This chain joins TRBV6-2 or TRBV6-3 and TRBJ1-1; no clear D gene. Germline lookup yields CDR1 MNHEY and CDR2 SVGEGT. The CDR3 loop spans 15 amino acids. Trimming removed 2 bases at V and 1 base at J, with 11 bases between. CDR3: CASSYTRPANTEAFF. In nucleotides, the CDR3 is TGTGCCAGCAGTTACACCAGGCCGGCGAACACTGAAGCTTTCTTT.

The CDR3 is CASSAEGSRDTQYF. CDR3 DNA: TGTGCCAGCAGCGCCGAAGGAAGTCGAGATACGCAGTATTTT. The V gene is TRBV9, the J gene TRBJ2-3, with no clear D. The CDR3 contains 14 residues. Between the trimmed V and J ends, which lost 3 bases and 5 bases, there was a span of 13 bases. Germline CDR1 and CDR2: SGDLS and YYNGEE.

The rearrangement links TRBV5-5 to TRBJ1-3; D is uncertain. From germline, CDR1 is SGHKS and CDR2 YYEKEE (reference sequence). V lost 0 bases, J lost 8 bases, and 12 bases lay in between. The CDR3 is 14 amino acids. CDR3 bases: TGTGCCAGCAGCTTGGGCAGAGAGGTCTACACCATATATTTT. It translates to CASSLGREVYTIYF.

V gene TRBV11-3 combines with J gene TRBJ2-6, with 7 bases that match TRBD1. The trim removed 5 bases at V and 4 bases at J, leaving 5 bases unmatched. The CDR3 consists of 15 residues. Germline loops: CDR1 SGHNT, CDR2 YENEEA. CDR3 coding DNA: TGTGCCAGCAGCGGCAGGGGGTCCGGGGCCAACGTCCTGACTTTC. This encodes CASSGRGSGANVLTF.

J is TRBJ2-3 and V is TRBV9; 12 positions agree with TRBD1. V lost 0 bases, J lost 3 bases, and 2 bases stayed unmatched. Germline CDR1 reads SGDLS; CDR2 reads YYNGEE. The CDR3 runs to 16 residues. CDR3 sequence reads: CASSVEGQGATDTQYF. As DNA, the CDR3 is TGTGCCAGCAGCGTAGAGGGACAGGGGGCAACAGATACGCAGTATTTT.

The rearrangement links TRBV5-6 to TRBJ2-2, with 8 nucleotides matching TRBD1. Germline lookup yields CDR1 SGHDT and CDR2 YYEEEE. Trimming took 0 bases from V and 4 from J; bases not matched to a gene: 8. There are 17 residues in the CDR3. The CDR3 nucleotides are TGTGCCAGCAGCTTGGGTCGACAGGGGTTGGTCACCGGGGAGCTGTTTTTT. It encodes CASSLGRQGLVTGELFF.

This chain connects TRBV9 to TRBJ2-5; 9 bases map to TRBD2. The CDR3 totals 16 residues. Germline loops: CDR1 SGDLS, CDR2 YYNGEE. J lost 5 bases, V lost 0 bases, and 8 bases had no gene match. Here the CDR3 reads CASSVEASGKGETQYF. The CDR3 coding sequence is TGTGCCAGCAGCGTAGAGGCTAGCGGGAAAGGGGAGACCCAGTACTTC.

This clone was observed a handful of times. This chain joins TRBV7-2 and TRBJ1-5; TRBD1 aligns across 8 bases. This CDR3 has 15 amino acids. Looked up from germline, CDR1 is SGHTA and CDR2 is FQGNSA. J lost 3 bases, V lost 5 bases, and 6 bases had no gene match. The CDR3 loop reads CASSQHRGDNQPQHF. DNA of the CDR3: TGTGCCAGCAGCCAACACAGGGGGGACAATCAGCCCCAGCATTTT.

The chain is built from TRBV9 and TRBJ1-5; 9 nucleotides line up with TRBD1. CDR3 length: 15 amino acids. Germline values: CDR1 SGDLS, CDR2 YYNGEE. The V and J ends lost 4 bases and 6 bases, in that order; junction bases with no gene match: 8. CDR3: CASSPEGQGGQPQHF. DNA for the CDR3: TGTGCCAGCAGCCCGGAGGGACAGGGAGGTCAGCCCCAGCATTTT.

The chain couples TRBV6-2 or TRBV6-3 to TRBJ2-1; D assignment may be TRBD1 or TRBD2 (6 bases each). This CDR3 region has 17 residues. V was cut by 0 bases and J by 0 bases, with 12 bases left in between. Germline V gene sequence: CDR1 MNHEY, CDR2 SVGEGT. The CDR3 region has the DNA TGTGCCAGCAGTTACTCGGGGGGCGTGAGCTCCTACAATGAGCAGTTCTTC. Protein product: CASSYSGGVSSYNEQFF.

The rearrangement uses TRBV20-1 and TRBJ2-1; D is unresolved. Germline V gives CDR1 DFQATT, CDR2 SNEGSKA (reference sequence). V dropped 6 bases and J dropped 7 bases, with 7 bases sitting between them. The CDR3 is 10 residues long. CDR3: CSAVGNEQFF. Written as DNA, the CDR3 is TGCAGTGCAGTGGGTAATGAGCAGTTCTTC.

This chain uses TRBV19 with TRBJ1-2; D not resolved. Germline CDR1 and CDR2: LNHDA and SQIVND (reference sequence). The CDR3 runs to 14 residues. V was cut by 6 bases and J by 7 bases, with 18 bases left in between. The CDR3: CASSLGDLLVGYTF. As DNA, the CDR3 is TGTGCCAGTAGCTTAGGCGATCTGCTCGTTGGCTACACCTTC.

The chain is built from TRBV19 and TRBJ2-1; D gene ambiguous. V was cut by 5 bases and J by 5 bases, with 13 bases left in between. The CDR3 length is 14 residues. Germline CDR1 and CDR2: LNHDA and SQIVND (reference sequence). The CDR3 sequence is CASSGYRGDNEQFF. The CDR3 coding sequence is TGTGCCAGTAGTGGGTACCGTGGGGACAATGAGCAGTTCTTC.

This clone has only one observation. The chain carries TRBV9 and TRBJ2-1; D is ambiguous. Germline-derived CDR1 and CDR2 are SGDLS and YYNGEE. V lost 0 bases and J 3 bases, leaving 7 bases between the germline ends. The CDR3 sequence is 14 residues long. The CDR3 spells CASSVVANYNEQFF. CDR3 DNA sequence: TGTGCCAGCAGCGTAGTAGCCAACTACAATGAGCAGTTCTTC.

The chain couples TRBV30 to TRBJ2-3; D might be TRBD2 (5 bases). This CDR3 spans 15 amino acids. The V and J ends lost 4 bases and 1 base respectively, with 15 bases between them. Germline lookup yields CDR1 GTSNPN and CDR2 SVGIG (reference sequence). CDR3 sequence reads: CAWTSLTGGTDTQYF. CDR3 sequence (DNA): TGTGCCTGGACTTCACTAACCGGGGGCACAGATACGCAGTATTTT.

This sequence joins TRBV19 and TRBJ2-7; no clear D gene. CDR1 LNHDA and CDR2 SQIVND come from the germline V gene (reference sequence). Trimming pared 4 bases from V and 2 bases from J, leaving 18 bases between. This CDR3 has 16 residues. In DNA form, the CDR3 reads TGTGCCAGTAGTACCCCTCAAACGGGCCGGACCTACGAGCAGTACTTC. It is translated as CASSTPQTGRTYEQYF. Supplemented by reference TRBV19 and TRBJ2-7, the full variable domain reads DGGITQSPKYLFRKEGQNVTLSCEQNLNHDAMYWYRQDPGQGLRLIYYSQIVNDFQKGDIAEGYSVSREKKESFPLTVTSAQKNPTAFYLCASSTPQTGRTYEQYFGPGTRLTVT.